A single T cell receptor beta chain is shown here with its context. These data are taken from a study of blood T cell repertoires in COVID-19. In the original workflow: The assay estimated nucleated cells by amplifying reference gene primers. This table comes from immunoSEQ multiplex PCR, and its TCRdb copy is limited to in-frame clones, with some not included. For V, J and clone size, that table is used; D and trimming come from the DNA. The data hold 150,000 to 200,000 clones, with roughly 88% observed a single time. Trimming stripped 4 bases from V and 5 bases from J, with 16 bases between. This CDR3 has 14 residues. Germline CDR1 reads SGHRS; CDR2 reads YFSETQ.

Sequenced material: peripheral blood. The J gene is TRBJ2-7, the V gene TRBV5-1, with a possible D match to TRBD1 (6 bases). The receptor comes from a woman aged 80 or over with active or convalescent COVID-19. The DNA of the CDR3 is TGCGCCAGCAGCCGGGGAACAGGGACGGACGAGCAGTACTTC. As protein: CASSRGTGTDEQYF.